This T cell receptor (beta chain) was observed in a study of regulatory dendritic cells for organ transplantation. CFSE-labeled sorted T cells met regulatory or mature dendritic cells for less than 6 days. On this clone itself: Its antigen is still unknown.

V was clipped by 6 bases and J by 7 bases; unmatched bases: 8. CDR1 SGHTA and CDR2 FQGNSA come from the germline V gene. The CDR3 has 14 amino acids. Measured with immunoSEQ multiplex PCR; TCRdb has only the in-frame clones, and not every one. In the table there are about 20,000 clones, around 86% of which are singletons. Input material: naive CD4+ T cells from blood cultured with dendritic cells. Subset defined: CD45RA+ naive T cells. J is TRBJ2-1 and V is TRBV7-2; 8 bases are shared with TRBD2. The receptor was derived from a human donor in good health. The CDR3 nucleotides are TGTGCCAGCAGGCCGCGGGGGGCTGGGAATGAGCAGTTCTTC. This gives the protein CASRPRGAGNEQFF.